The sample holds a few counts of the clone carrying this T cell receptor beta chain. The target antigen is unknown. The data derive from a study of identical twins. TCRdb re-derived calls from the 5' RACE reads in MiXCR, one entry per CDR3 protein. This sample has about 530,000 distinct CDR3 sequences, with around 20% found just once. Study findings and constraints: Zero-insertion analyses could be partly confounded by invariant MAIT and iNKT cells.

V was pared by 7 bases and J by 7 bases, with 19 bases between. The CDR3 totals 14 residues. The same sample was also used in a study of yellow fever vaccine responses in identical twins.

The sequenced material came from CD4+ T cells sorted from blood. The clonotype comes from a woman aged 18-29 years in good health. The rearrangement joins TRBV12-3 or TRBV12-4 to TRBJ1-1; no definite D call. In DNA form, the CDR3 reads TGTGCCAGCACCGTAATTTGGCCCAGCCTTGAAGCTTTCTTT. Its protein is CASTVIWPSLEAFF.